This T cell receptor (beta chain) was captured by sequencing in a study of cytomegalovirus exposure and HLA in healthy donors. Broader study findings: Across all donors, roughly uniform sequencing depth was an assumption of the presence/absence analyses.

Both 60 Vbeta primers and 13 Jbeta primers went into the PCR. Clones were read by immunoSEQ multiplex PCR, and TCRdb kept only the in-frame ones, dropping some. The sample records about 100,000 clones, roughly 79% being singletons. On this clone: The antigen is undetermined.

The TCR originated in a man aged 40-50 years in good health and CMV-seronegative. The sample comprised PBMCs.

CDR3: CASSFGVDRGTDTQYF. The DNA of the CDR3 is TGTGCCAGCAGCTTCGGGGTTGACCGCGGCACAGATACGCAGTATTTT. This chain joins TRBV11-3 and TRBJ2-3; D perhaps matches TRBD2 (5 bases). Germline CDR1 and CDR2: SGHNT and YENEEA. CDR3 length: 16 amino acids. Trimming left V 3 bases short and J 1 base short, with 14 bases between.